Given below is one T cell receptor (beta chain) in context. Its antigen is still unknown. These data are taken from a study of T cells in localized non-small cell lung cancer. Regarding the study as a whole: There was higher T cell clonality in uninvolved adjacent lung than in tumor, and it was highest there. Heterogeneity cannot be ruled out, as sequencing used one tumor region only. Those with higher blood T cell density had longer overall survival. In adjacent lung appeared a median approximately 57 of the top 100 tumor clones.

The germline V and J ends were trimmed by 5 bases and 4 bases, with 9 bases remaining between them. Germline V gene sequence: CDR1 SGHNT, CDR2 YYREEE (reference sequence). There are 13 residues in the CDR3. TCRdb keeps only in-frame clones here, not all; method: immunoSEQ multiplex PCR. The sample holds tens of thousands of clones, around 83% seen once. The sequence derives from a man between 40 and 69 years old with stage II lung adenocarcinoma. This rearrangement joins TRBV5-4 to TRBJ1-4, with D possibly being TRBD1 (5 bases). The sequences come from PBMCs, collected before any cancer treatment. The CDR3, as DNA: TGTGCCAGCAGGCAACAGGATAATGAAAAACTGTTTTTT. This encodes CASRQQDNEKLFF.